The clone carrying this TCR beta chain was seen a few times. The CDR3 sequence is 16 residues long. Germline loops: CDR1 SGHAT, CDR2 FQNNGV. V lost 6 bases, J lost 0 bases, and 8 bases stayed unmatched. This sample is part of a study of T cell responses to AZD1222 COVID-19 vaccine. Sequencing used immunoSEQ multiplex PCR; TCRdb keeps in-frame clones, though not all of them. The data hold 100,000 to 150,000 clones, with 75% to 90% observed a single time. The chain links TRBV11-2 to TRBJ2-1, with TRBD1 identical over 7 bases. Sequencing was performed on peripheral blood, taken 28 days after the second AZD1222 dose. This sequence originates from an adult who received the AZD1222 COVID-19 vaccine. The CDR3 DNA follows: TGTGCCAGCAGGTCCTACAGGGGTAGCTCCTACAATGAGCAGTTCTTC. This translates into CASRSYRGSSYNEQFF. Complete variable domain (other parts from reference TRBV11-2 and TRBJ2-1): EAGVAQSPRYKIIEKRQSVAFWCNPISGHATLYWYQQILGQGPKLLIQFQNNGVVDDSQLPKDRFSAERLKGVDSTLKIQPAKLEDSAVYLCASRSYRGSSYNEQFFGPGTRLTVL.